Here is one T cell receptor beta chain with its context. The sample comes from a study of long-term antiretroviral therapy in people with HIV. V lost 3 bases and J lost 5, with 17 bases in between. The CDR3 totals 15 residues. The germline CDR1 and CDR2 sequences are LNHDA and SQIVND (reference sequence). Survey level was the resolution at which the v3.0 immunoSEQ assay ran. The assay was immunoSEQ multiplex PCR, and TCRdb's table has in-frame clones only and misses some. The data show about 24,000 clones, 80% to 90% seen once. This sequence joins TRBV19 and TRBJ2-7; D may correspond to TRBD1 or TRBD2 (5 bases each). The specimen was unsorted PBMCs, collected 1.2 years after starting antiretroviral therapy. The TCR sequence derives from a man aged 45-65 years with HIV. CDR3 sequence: CASSILLGLANEQYF. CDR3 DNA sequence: TGTGCCAGTAGTATCCTCTTGGGGCTAGCAAACGAGCAGTACTTC.